This entry lists 29 T cell receptor beta chains sequenced from one sample in a study of blood T cell repertoires in COVID-19. TCRdb keeps only in-frame clones here, not all; method: immunoSEQ multiplex PCR. The repertoire has 65,000 to 85,000 clones, about 73% of them found once; the top ten carry approximately 5.8%. Material: peripheral blood. These receptors all stem from a man aged 50-60 years with active or convalescent COVID-19.

This chain connects TRBV2 to TRBJ1-1; no definite D call. The germline gives CDR1 SNHLY, CDR2 FYNNEI. The CDR3 consists of 14 residues. The V and J ends lost 6 bases and 0 bases respectively, with 11 bases between them. CDR3 protein: CASRPGRLNTEAFF. In DNA form, the CDR3 reads TGTGCCAGCAGGCCAGGCAGGCTGAACACTGAAGCTTTCTTT.

The CDR3 protein is CASSRTLRELFF. The CDR3 DNA reads as TGTGCCAGCAGCCGGACTCTAAGGGAGCTGTTTTTT. The chain employs TRBV7-2 and TRBJ2-2; D possibly corresponds to TRBD2 (5 bases). The germline V gene has CDR1 SGHTA and CDR2 FQGNSA. This CDR3 has 12 residues. Trimming removed 5 bases from V and 9 bases from J, with 10 bases in between.

This chain links TRBV7-3 with TRBJ2-3, with 10 bases that match TRBD2. The CDR3 extends over 16 amino acids. The germline gives CDR1 SGHTA, CDR2 FQGTGA. V shed 1 base, J shed 1 base, and the junction held 2 bases outside the gene matches. CDR3 sequence reads: CASSLRSGGGTDTQYF. The CDR3 nucleotides are TGTGCCAGCAGCTTAAGGAGCGGGGGGGGCACAGATACGCAGTATTTT.

The V and J genes are TRBV15 and TRBJ1-3; D ambiguous. CDR1 and CDR2 (germline): LNHNV, YYDKDF (reference sequence). The CDR3 spans 14 residues. Deletions cut 5 bases from V and 8 bases from J, with 16 bases between. The CDR3 is CATSRRHGGDTIYF. CDR3 sequence (DNA): TGTGCCACCAGCCGACGACACGGCGGGGACACCATATATTTT.

The chain joins TRBV24-1 to TRBJ1-3; D is undetermined. Germline CDR1 and CDR2: KGHDR and SFDVKD. Trimming shortened V by 3 bases and J by 8 bases, and 7 bases separated the two germline ends. The CDR3 runs to 12 residues. Here the CDR3 reads CATSDPRDTIYF. The CDR3 nucleotides are TGTGCCACCAGTGATCCGAGGGACACCATATATTTT.

As concerns this clone: Additional DNA sequences in this sample encode the identical CDR3. The V and J genes are TRBV12-3 or TRBV12-4 and TRBJ1-6; 8 nucleotides align to TRBD1. J was trimmed by 8 bases and V by 3 bases; bases with no gene match: 0. The CDR3 runs to 13 residues. CDR3 in amino acids: CASSLTGDSPLHF. CDR3 in DNA: TGTGCCAGCAGTTTGACAGGGGATTCACCCCTCCACTTT.

The chain uses TRBV2 and TRBJ1-1; D is possibly TRBD1 (5 bases). V shed 6 bases and J shed 4 bases, with 12 bases lying between them. Germline CDR1 is SNHLY and CDR2 is FYNNEI. The CDR3 consists of 13 residues. The CDR3 DNA is TGTGCCAGCAGCAGGGAAGTAAGCACTGAAGCTTTCTTT. It is translated as CASSREVSTEAFF.

The sample holds a few counts of this clone. The gene calls are TRBV27 and TRBJ1-5; 9 bases align to TRBD1. J was trimmed by 4 bases and V by 5 bases; bases with no gene match: 9. Germline V CDR1 and CDR2: MNHEY, SMNVEV (reference sequence). The CDR3 covers 16 residues. DNA of the CDR3: TGTGCCAGCAGTGCTCTAGGGACAGGGTGGAATCAGCCCCAGCATTTT. It yields the protein CASSALGTGWNQPQHF.

The chain recombines TRBV7-6 with TRBJ2-2; a possible D gene is TRBD1 (6 bases). Germline CDR1 reads SGHVS; CDR2 reads FNYEAQ. This CDR3 has 15 amino acids. Trimming left V 5 bases short and J 5 bases short, with 15 bases between. This CDR3 reads CASSLSAGATGELFF. CDR3 nucleotide sequence: TGTGCCAGCAGCCTATCGGCAGGGGCGACCGGGGAGCTGTTTTTT.

The chain couples TRBV25-1 to TRBJ1-3; unclear D gene. Germline V lookup: CDR1 MGHDK, CDR2 SYGVNS. This CDR3 comprises 16 residues. The V gene lost 1 base and the J gene lost 0 bases, with 10 bases spanning the gap. The CDR3 bases are TGTGCCAGCAGTGAATTGGCGGTTGGCTCTGGAAACACCATATATTTT. This translates into CASSELAVGSGNTIYF.

The chain is built from TRBV7-3 and TRBJ1-1; a weak D match, TRBD1 (5 bases). V gave up 8 bases and J gave up 5 bases, with 15 bases separating them. The CDR3 is made up of 13 amino acids. Germline CDR1 and CDR2: SGHTA and FQGTGA. The CDR3 protein is CASGREVRTEAFF. DNA for the CDR3: TGTGCCAGCGGCAGGGAAGTAAGAACTGAAGCTTTCTTT. The full variable domain, its missing parts supplied by reference TRBV7-3 and TRBJ1-1, is GAGVSQTPSNKVTEKGKYVELRCDPISGHTALYWYRQSLGQGPEFLIYFQGTGAADDSGLPNDRFFAVRPEGSVSTLKIQRTERGDSAVYLCASGREVRTEAFFGQGTRLTVV.

As regards this clone: Other DNA sequences in this sample translate to the same CDR3. The chain links TRBV9 to TRBJ2-2, with TRBD2 matching 9 bases. V lost 1 base and J lost 0; bases outside the gene matches: 1. The CDR3 spans 16 residues. The V gene's germline CDR1 is SGDLS and CDR2 YYNGEE. The CDR3 coding sequence is TGTGCCAGCAGCGTACTAGCGGGGTCGAACACCGGGGAGCTGTTTTTT. It encodes CASSVLAGSNTGELFF.

CDR3 loop: CASSYKRGTDIYEQYF. The DNA for the CDR3 is TGTGCCAGCAGTTACAAACGCGGGACAGATATCTACGAGCAGTACTTC. The V call is TRBV6-5, the J call TRBJ2-7, with TRBD1 as a possible D gene (7 bases). Trimming stripped 2 bases from V and 3 bases from J, with 17 bases between. The CDR3 covers 16 residues. Germline V lookup: CDR1 MNHEY, CDR2 SVGAGI.

The chain is built from TRBV24-1 and TRBJ2-3, with D perhaps matching TRBD2 (8 bases). Trimming pared 5 bases from V and 4 bases from J, leaving 21 bases between. This CDR3 has 17 amino acids. Germline V CDR1 and CDR2: KGHDR, SFDVKD. The CDR3: CATSGPREGASPDTQYF. The CDR3 bases are TGTGCCACCAGTGGCCCTCGGGAGGGGGCGTCTCCAGATACGCAGTATTTT.

The V call is TRBV11-2, the J call TRBJ2-5; 7 positions match TRBD2. In germline, CDR1 is SGHAT, CDR2 FQNNGV. The CDR3 length is 15 residues. With V trimmed by 5 bases and J by 6 bases, 12 bases remained unmatched. CDR3 region: CASSGGGQTHKTQYF. The CDR3, as DNA: TGTGCCAGCAGCGGGGGAGGGCAAACCCATAAGACCCAGTACTTC.

V and J are TRBV10-3 and TRBJ2-2; 9 nucleotides match TRBD2. This CDR3 is 18 amino acids long. Germline-derived CDR1 and CDR2 are ENHRY and SYGVKD. V shed 6 bases and J 5 bases; nucleotides not matched to a gene: 16. CDR3 in amino acids: CAISSELSGGLWTGELFF. CDR3 nucleotides: TGTGCCATCAGCTCTGAGTTGAGCGGGGGGTTGTGGACCGGGGAGCTGTTTTTT.

This clone was counted a few times. The chain uses TRBV3-1 (or the pseudogene TRBV3-2) and TRBJ1-3; no firm D call. From germline, CDR1 is LGHDT and CDR2 YNNKEL (reference sequence). Trimming removed 5 bases from V and 0 bases from J, with 11 bases in between. The CDR3 is made up of 15 amino acids. CDR3 DNA sequence: TGTGCCAGCAGCAACGGTCTGAGCTCTGGAAACACCATATATTTT. This translates into CASSNGLSSGNTIYF.

This clone is a singleton in its sample. V and J are TRBV25-1 and TRBJ2-7, with D perhaps TRBD1 (7 bases). V was pared by 7 bases and J by 2 bases, with 15 bases between. CDR3 length: 14 residues. The germline CDR1 and CDR2 sequences are MGHDK and SYGVNS. The CDR3 is CASTGRGTPYEQYF. CDR3 nucleotide sequence: TGTGCCAGCACCGGCAGGGGGACTCCCTACGAGCAGTACTTC.

The chain combines TRBV19 with TRBJ2-1, with TRBD2 identical over 8 bases. This CDR3 comprises 16 residues. Looked up from germline, CDR1 is LNHDA and CDR2 is SQIVND (reference sequence). V trimming: 8 bases; J trimming: 0 bases; junction bases outside the gene matches: 9. The CDR3 region has the DNA TGTGCCAGTGCGCCGGGGGGGCTCAGCTCCTACAATGAGCAGTTCTTC. Encoded protein: CASAPGGLSSYNEQFF.

The table lists this clone with a few counts. The chain links TRBV19 to TRBJ1-4, with 8 positions matching TRBD1. J lost 8 bases, V lost 5 bases, and 7 bases had no gene match. This CDR3 spans 14 amino acids. The V gene's germline CDR1 is LNHDA and CDR2 SQIVND (reference sequence). The CDR3 DNA reads TGTGCCAGTAGTCTCAGGGGGCCGGGAGAAAAACTGTTTTTT. Amino acid sequence: CASSLRGPGEKLFF.

The chain recombines TRBV2 with TRBJ2-3, with D tentatively TRBD2 (5 bases). Trimming shortened V by 4 bases and J by 5 bases, and 10 bases separated the two germline ends. Germline V gene lookup returns CDR1 SNHLY and CDR2 FYNNEI. This CDR3 has 13 residues. CDR3: CASSVPGRDTQYF. CDR3 nucleotides: TGTGCCAGCAGTGTCCCGGGGAGAGATACGCAGTATTTT.

The rearrangement joins TRBV7-8 to TRBJ1-1; 10 bases are shared with TRBD1. The CDR3 is 14 amino acids. Germline V gene data show CDR1 as SGHVS and CDR2 as FQNEAQ. V shed 4 bases, J shed 2 bases, and the junction held 1 base outside the gene matches. The CDR3 bases are TGTGCCAGCAGCTGGGACAGGGGTAACACTGAAGCTTTCTTT. It encodes CASSWDRGNTEAFF.

This clone has a handful of counts. This chain links TRBV19 with TRBJ1-5; 12 bases match TRBD1. The J segment lost 9 bases and the V segment lost 11 bases, leaving 11 bases of the junction unmatched. Germline CDR1 reads LNHDA; CDR2 reads SQIVND (reference sequence). The CDR3 has 14 residues. Here the CDR3 DNA reads TGTGCCGCAGGGACAGGGGGCGAGAGTGGGCCCCAGCATTTT. This sequence encodes CAAGTGGESGPQHF.

The chain has TRBV29-1 and TRBJ2-2, with 12 bases aligning to TRBD1. The CDR3 loop spans 14 amino acids. The V segment lost 6 bases and the J segment 7 bases; nucleotides outside the gene matches: 6. The V gene's germline CDR1 is SQVTM and CDR2 ANQGSEA. The CDR3 bases are TGCAGCGTCGCGGGACAGGGGGCAGTCGGGGAGCTGTTTTTT. It encodes CSVAGQGAVGELFF.

The CDR3 region has the DNA TGTGCCAGCAGCCAAGATGGGGGGAATGAAAAACTGTTTTTT. This codes for CASSQDGGNEKLFF. The V and J genes are TRBV3-1 (or the pseudogene TRBV3-2) and TRBJ1-4, with a weak D call TRBD1 (5 bases). The germline V gene encodes CDR1 LGHDT and CDR2 YNNKEL (reference sequence). Trimming removed 0 bases at V and 5 bases at J, with 7 bases between. The CDR3 loop spans 14 amino acids.

CDR3 loop: CASSLGLAGVQETQYF. Written as DNA, the CDR3 is TGTGCCAGCTCATTGGGACTAGCGGGGGTCCAAGAGACCCAGTACTTC. The chain is built from TRBV18 and TRBJ2-5; 14 bases are a match to TRBD2. CDR3 length: 16 amino acids. The V segment lost 5 bases and the J segment 1 base; nucleotides outside the gene matches: 3. Germline CDR1 reads KGHSH; CDR2 reads LQKENI.

The chain joins TRBV10-1 to TRBJ2-3; tentative D call: TRBD1 (6 bases). The V end lost 2 bases, the J end lost 6 bases, and 9 bases lay between the germline ends. The CDR3 contains 13 residues. The V gene's germline CDR1 is WNHNN and CDR2 SYGVQD (reference sequence). The CDR3 sequence: CASSESDRDTQYF. The CDR3 DNA sequence: TGCGCCAGCAGTGAGAGTGACAGGGATACGCAGTATTTT.

This clone was counted between two and nine times. This rearrangement joins TRBV7-9 to TRBJ2-3, with TRBD2 matching 9 bases. Germline CDR1 SEHNR, CDR2 FQNEAQ (reference sequence). The junction had 2 bases not matched to a gene; V was cut back by 3 bases and J by 1 base. There are 15 residues in the CDR3. This chain's CDR3 is CASSFSGGGTDTQYF. The CDR3 region has the DNA TGTGCCAGCAGCTTTAGCGGGGGAGGCACAGATACGCAGTATTTT.

The J gene is TRBJ1-4, the V gene TRBV6-5, with D tentatively TRBD1 (5 bases). V was pared by 6 bases and J by 1 base, with 12 bases between. The germline gives CDR1 MNHEY, CDR2 SVGAGI. The CDR3 loop spans 15 amino acids. The CDR3 DNA sequence: TGTGCCAGCAGCCACCTTCAGGGAACTAATGAAAAACTGTTTTTT. It yields the protein CASSHLQGTNEKLFF.